These T cell receptor beta chains were read from a single sample in a study of blood T cell repertoires in COVID-19. Assay: immunoSEQ multiplex PCR; the TCRdb copy retains only in-frame clones and omits some. The data contain some 31,000 clones, 85% of them singletons. The sequenced sample was peripheral blood. These receptors all come from a human donor with acute or convalescent COVID-19. The donor label of this sample is uncertain. Each CDR3 is given with its conserved first and last residue. D genes are given only for firm matches. Some rows have no size entry. The others give once, few or many, or a class for an expanded clone.

v_gene	abundance	j_gene	d_gene	CDR3nt	CDR3aa
TRBV7-8	NA	TRBJ2-2	NA	TGTGCCAGCAGCTTACGGACCCTCGGGATTAACACCGGGGAGCTGTTTTTT	CASSLRTLGINTGELFF
TRBV6-2/TRBV6-3	NA	TRBJ1-5	TRBD1	TGTGCCAGCAGTTACGGGGTTACAGGGGGCCCGCAGCCCCAGCATTTT	CASSYGVTGGPQPQHF
TRBV24-1	once	TRBJ2-2	TRBD2	TGTGCCACCAGTGATTTCGGTTATAGCGGGAGCACCGGGGAGCTGTTTTTT	CATSDFGYSGSTGELFF
TRBV27	NA	TRBJ2-7	NA	TGTGCCAGCAGTTTTCGGGGGAGCTCCTACGAGCAGTACTTC	CASSFRGSSYEQYF
TRBV24-1	NA	TRBJ1-2	NA	TGTGCCACCAGTGACCCCGACTATGGCTACACCTTC	CATSDPDYGYTF
TRBV11-3	NA	TRBJ2-7	NA	TGTGCCAGCAGCTTAAGATCCGGTAGCGAGCAGTACTTC	CASSLRSGSEQYF
TRBV6-6	NA	TRBJ2-5	NA	TGTGCCACCCGTGTACTTGGGGGGGGCTATCAAGAGACCCAGTACTTC	CATRVLGGGYQETQYF
TRBV6-5	NA	TRBJ2-3	NA	TGTGCCAGCAGTTGGGGACGGAGGGTAGAAGGAGATACGCAGTATTTT	CASSWGRRVEGDTQYF
TRBV4-2	NA	TRBJ2-1	TRBD2	TGTGCCAGCAGCCGACATCTAGCGGGGGGAAACAATGAGCAGTTCTTC	CASSRHLAGGNNEQFF
TRBV7-2	NA	TRBJ1-4	TRBD1	TGTGCCAGCAGCAGAGACAGGGCTGAACCGAGTGAAAAACTGTTTTTT	CASSRDRAEPSEKLFF